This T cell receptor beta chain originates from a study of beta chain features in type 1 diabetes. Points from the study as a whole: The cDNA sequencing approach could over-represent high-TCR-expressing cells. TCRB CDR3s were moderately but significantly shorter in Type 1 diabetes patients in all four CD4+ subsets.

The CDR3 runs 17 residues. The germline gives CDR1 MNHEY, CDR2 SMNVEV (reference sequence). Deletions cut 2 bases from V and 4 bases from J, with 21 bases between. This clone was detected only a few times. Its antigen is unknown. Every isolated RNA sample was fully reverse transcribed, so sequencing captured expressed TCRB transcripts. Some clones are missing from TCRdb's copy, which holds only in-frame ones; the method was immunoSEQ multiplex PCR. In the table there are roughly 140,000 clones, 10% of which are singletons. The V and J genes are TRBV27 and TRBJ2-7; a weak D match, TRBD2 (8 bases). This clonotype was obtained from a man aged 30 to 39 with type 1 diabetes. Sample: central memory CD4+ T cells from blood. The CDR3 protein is CASSLRRGGGRRYEQYF. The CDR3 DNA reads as TGTGCCAGCAGTTTAAGAAGAGGGGGCGGGAGGCGGTACGAGCAGTACTTC.